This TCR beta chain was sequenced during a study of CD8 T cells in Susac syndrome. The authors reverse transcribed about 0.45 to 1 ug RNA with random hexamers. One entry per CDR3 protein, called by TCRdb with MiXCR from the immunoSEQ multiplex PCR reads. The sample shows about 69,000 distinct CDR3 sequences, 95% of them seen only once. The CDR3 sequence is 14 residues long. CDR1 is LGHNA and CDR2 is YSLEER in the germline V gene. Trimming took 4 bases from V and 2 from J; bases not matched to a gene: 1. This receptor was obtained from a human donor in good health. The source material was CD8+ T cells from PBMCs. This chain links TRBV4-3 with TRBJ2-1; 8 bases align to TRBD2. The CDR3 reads CASSLGGAYNEQFF. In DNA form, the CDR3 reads TGCGCCAGCAGCCTCGGGGGGGCCTACAATGAGCAGTTCTTC.